This is a list of T cell receptor beta chains from one sample in a study of control samples from healthy donors and cancer patients. Repertoires were generated with immunoSEQ multiplex PCR, while TCRdb's copy carries only in-frame clones and drops some. The sample has around 43,000 clones; about 94% are singletons. Specimen: blood. Source of these receptors: a woman between 50 and 59 years old in good health. Both conserved end residues are part of each CDR3. Each record gives: V gene, D gene, clone size, J gene, CDR3 DNA, CDR3 protein. A D gene is named only where the DNA matches it firmly. Only part of the rows carry a size: once, few, many, or a class if the clone is expanded.

TRBV5-6	-	-	TRBJ1-6	TGTGCCAGCAGCTTGGATAACAGGGAAGGTTCACCCCTCCACTTT	CASSLDNREGSPLHF
TRBV7-9	-	-	TRBJ2-5	TGTGCCAGCAGCTTAGCGCGCGGGATCCAAGAGACCCAGTACTTC	CASSLARGIQETQYF
TRBV11-2	-	-	TRBJ2-5	TGTGCCAGCAGCTTACAAGGAGCCCTCCAAGAGACCCAGTACTTC	CASSLQGALQETQYF
TRBV7-2	TRBD1	-	TRBJ2-3	TGTGCCAGCAGCTTAGGGGGACAGGGGACAGATACGCAGTATTTT	CASSLGGQGTDTQYF
TRBV4-3	-	-	TRBJ1-3	TGCGCCAGCAGCCAAGATGGGGATAGAAACACCATATATTTT	CASSQDGDRNTIYF
TRBV24-1	-	-	TRBJ2-1	TGTGCCACCAGTGACGCAGGAGTCAACTCCTACAATGAGCAGTTCTTC	CATSDAGVNSYNEQFF
TRBV4-2	-	few	TRBJ1-2	TGTGCCAGCAGCCCGATAAGGCGGGGCCCCGATCCTGGCTACACCTTC	CASSPIRRGPDPGYTF
TRBV7-2	TRBD2	once	TRBJ2-2	TGTGCCAGCGTCCGTGGACTAGCGGGGGGGGCGAACACCGGGGAGCTGTTTTTT	CASVRGLAGGANTGELFF
TRBV5-6	-	-	TRBJ2-5	TGTGCCAGCAGCTTAGCAGGGTTGGAGACCCAGTACTTC	CASSLAGLETQYF
TRBV30	-	-	TRBJ1-2	TGTGCCTGGAGTGTTTCAGACTATGGCTACACCTTC	CAWSVSDYGYTF
TRBV7-2	-	-	TRBJ1-3	TGTGCCAGCAGCTTATTCACCGGGGATCTCTCTGGAAACACCATATATTTT	CASSLFTGDLSGNTIYF
TRBV27	TRBD1	few	TRBJ1-1	TGTGCCAGCAGTTCTCGGACAGGGGTGATGACTGAAGCTTTCTTT	CASSSRTGVMTEAFF
TRBV3-1/TRBV3-2	-	-	TRBJ2-2	TGTGCCAGCAGCCAATACAGGGCCACCGGGGAGCTGTTTTTT	CASSQYRATGELFF
TRBV7-8	-	-	TRBJ2-3	TGTGCCAGTTCGGGGGGCAGGGGGCTCAACACAGATACGCAGTATTTT	CASSGGRGLNTDTQYF
TRBV19	TRBD1	-	TRBJ1-1	TGTGCCAGTACCCTGGACAGGGCGAACACTGAAGCTTTCTTT	CASTLDRANTEAFF
TRBV11-2	-	-	TRBJ2-7	TGTGCCAGCAGTCAACAGGGACCCTACGAGCAGTACTTC	CASSQQGPYEQYF
TRBV27	TRBD2	-	TRBJ2-3	TGTGCCAGCAGTGCACTAGCGGGGGGGCTCACAGATACGCAGTATTTT	CASSALAGGLTDTQYF
TRBV28	TRBD1	-	TRBJ2-3	TGTGCCAGCAGTTTGAGGACAGGGTTGATAGATACGCAGTATTTT	CASSLRTGLIDTQYF
TRBV18	TRBD1	-	TRBJ1-1	TGTGCCAGCTCACCGTCGACAGGGCTAATGAACACTGAAGCTTTCTTT	CASSPSTGLMNTEAFF
TRBV7-2	-	-	TRBJ1-3	TGTGCCAGCAGCTTAGGGATCATTCTCTCTGGAAACACCATATATTTT	CASSLGIILSGNTIYF
TRBV6-1	TRBD2	-	TRBJ2-5	TGTGCCAGCAGGTCCACACTAGCGGGGAGGGGGACCCAGTACTTC	CASRSTLAGRGTQYF
TRBV19	-	once	TRBJ1-3	TGTGCCAGTATTGGGGCTGGGTCTGGAAACACCATATATTTT	CASIGAGSGNTIYF
TRBV3-1/TRBV3-2	-	-	TRBJ2-2	TGTGCCAGCAGCCAAGTTACGGGGGTGGAGGAGCTGTTTTTT	CASSQVTGVEELFF
TRBV18	TRBD1	-	TRBJ2-7	TGTGCCAGCTCACCGGGGGACAGGAACGAGCAGTACTTC	CASSPGDRNEQYF
TRBV6-5	TRBD1	-	TRBJ1-5	TGCGCCAGCAGAGTAACAGGGGATAGCAATCAGCCCCAGCATTTT	CASRVTGDSNQPQHF
TRBV10-3	-	-	TRBJ2-3	TGTGCCATCAGTGAGTCGATCTTATCAGATACGCAGTATTTT	CAISESILSDTQYF
TRBV7-3	TRBD1	-	TRBJ1-2	TGTGCCAGCAGCTTAACGGAATCGACAGGGAGAACCGGTGGCTACACCTTC	CASSLTESTGRTGGYTF
TRBV5-5	-	-	TRBJ1-2	TGTGCCAGCAGCTTAATGACGGCGATTAACTATGGCTACACCTTC	CASSLMTAINYGYTF
TRBV5-4	TRBD1	-	TRBJ1-4	TGTGCCAGCAGCAGCGGGACAGATAATGAAAAACTGTTTTTT	CASSSGTDNEKLFF
TRBV7-8	-	-	TRBJ2-1	TGTGCCAGCAGCATAGATTCGGGTTGGGGCAATGAGCAGTTCTTC	CASSIDSGWGNEQFF
TRBV28	TRBD2	-	TRBJ2-1	TGTGCCAGCAGCTATAGCGGGTTACCCTACAATGAGCAGTTCTTC	CASSYSGLPYNEQFF
TRBV19	-	few	TRBJ1-5	TGTGCCAGCTCCGATCGTTCAGGGCCCCTTCCAAAACCCCAGCATTTT	CASSDRSGPLPKPQHF
TRBV19	-	-	TRBJ2-2	TGTGCCAGTAGCCCGGACAGTTACACCGGGGAGCTGTTTTTT	CASSPDSYTGELFF
TRBV13	TRBD2	-	TRBJ2-1	TGTGCCAGCAGCAGTGGGACTAGCGGGGGGGTAGTGACTGAGCAGTTCTTC	CASSSGTSGGVVTEQFF
TRBV29-1	-	-	TRBJ2-3	TGCAGCGTGGACGACAGCACAGATACGCAGTATTTT	CSVDDSTDTQYF
TRBV12-1	-	-	TRBJ1-1	TGTGCCAGCAGCCTGACAGGGTGGGACACTGAAGCTTTCTTT	CASSLTGWDTEAFF
TRBV30	-	-	TRBJ1-1	TGTGCCTGGAAGTTGTCAGGGACCATGAACACTGAAGCTTTCTTT	CAWKLSGTMNTEAFF
TRBV10-3	-	once	TRBJ1-2	TGTGCCATCAGTGAGTCAAGTGATAACTATGGCTACACCTTC	CAISESSDNYGYTF
TRBV2	-	-	TRBJ1-2	TGTGCCAGCAGACTTGACTATGGCTACACCTTC	CASRLDYGYTF
TRBV3-1/TRBV3-2	-	-	TRBJ2-1	TGTGCCAGCAGCCAAGAGCCAGGCCATGAGCAGTTCTTC	CASSQEPGHEQFF
TRBV18	-	-	TRBJ1-1	TGTGCCAGCTCACTTCGGGACGGTGAAGCCTTCTTT	CASSLRDGEAFF
TRBV10-3	TRBD1	-	TRBJ2-6	TGTGCCATCAGTGAGTCGTGGGGACAGGGGGCGCGAGCCGGGGCCAACGTCCTGACTTTC	CAISESWGQGARAGANVLTF
TRBV7-9	-	-	TRBJ1-4	TGTGCCAGCAGCTCCCAGGGAGGTGAAAAACTGTTTTTT	CASSSQGGEKLFF
TRBV2	-	-	TRBJ2-3	TGTGCCAGCAAGCCAGGGGTCTTCAGCACAGATACGCAGTATTTT	CASKPGVFSTDTQYF
TRBV11-3	-	-	TRBJ2-2	TGTGCCAGCAGCTTAGACGGAGGGGCGGCCACCGGGGAGCTGTTTTTT	CASSLDGGAATGELFF
TRBV5-1	-	-	TRBJ2-5	TGCGCCAGCAGCCGGTCCGTGGGTCCGTCAAATCAAGAGACCCAGTACTTC	CASSRSVGPSNQETQYF
TRBV19	-	-	TRBJ1-4	TGTGCCAGTAGTATTTTGACGGATAATGAAAAACTGTTTTTT	CASSILTDNEKLFF